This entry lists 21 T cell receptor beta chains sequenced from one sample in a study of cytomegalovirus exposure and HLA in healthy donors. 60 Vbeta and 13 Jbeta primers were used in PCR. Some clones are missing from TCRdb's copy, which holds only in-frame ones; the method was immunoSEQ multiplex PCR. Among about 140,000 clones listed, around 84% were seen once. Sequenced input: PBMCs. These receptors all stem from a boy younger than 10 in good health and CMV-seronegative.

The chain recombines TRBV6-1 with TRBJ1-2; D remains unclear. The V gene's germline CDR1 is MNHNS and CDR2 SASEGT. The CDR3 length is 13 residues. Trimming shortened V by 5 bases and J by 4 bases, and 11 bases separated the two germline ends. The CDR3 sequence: CASSWGGIYGYTF. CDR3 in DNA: TGTGCCAGCAGTTGGGGAGGGATCTATGGCTACACCTTC.

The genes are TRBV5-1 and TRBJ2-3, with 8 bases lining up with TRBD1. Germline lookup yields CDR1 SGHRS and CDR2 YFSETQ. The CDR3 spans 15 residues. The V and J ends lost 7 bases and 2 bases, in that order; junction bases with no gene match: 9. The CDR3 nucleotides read TGCGCCAGCCTACTCCGGGACAGGACCACAGATACGCAGTATTTT. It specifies CASLLRDRTTDTQYF.

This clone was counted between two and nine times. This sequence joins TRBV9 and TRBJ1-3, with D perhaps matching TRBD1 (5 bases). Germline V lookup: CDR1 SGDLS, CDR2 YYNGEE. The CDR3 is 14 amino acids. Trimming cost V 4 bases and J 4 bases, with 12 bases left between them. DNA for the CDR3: TGTGCCAGCAGCTTACCTGGGGGGGGAAACACCATATATTTT. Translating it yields CASSLPGGGNTIYF.

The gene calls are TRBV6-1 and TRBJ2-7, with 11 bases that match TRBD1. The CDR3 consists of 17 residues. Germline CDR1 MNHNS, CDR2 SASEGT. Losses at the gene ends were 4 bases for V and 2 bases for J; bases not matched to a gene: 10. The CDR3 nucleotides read TGTGCCAGCAGTGTTTTAGGACAGGGGGCGGGCGCCTACGAGCAGTACTTC. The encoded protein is CASSVLGQGAGAYEQYF.

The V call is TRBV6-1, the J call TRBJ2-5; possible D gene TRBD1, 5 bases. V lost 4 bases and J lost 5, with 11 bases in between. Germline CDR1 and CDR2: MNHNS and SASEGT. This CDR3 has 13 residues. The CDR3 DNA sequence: TGTGCCAGCAGTGCACTTAAGGGGGAGACCCAGTACTTC. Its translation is CASSALKGETQYF.

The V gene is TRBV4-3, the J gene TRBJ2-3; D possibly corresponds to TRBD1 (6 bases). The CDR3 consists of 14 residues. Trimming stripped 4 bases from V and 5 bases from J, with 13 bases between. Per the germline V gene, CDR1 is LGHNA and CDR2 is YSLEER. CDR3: CASSRLTGGDTQYF. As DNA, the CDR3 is TGCGCCAGCAGCCGCTTGACAGGCGGAGATACGCAGTATTTT.

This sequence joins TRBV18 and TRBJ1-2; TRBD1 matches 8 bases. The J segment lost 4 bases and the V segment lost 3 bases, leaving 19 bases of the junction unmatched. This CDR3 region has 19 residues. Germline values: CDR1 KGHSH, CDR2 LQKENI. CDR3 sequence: CASSPTTGAGRGYSYGYTF. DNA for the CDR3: TGTGCCAGCTCACCTACGACAGGGGCGGGCAGGGGTTACTCCTATGGCTACACCTTC. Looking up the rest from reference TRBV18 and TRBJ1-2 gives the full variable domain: NAGVMQNPRHLVRRRGQEARLRCSPMKGHSHVYWYRQLPEEGLKFMVYLQKENIIDESGMPKERFSAEFPKEGPSILRIQQVVRGDSAAYFCASSPTTGAGRGYSYGYTFGSGTRLTVV.

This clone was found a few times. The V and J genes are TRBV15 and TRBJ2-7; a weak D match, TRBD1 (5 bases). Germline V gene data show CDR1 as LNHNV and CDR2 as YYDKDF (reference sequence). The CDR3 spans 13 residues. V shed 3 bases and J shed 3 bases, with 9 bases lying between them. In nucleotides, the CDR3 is TGTGCCACCAGCAGGGAAGGGGTCTACGAGCAGTACTTC. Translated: CATSREGVYEQYF.

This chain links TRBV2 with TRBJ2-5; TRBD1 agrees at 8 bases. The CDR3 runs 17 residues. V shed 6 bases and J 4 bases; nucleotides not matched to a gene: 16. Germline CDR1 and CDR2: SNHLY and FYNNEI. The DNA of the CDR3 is TGTGCCAGCAGACTAACCTCAGGGGGCTCGTCCCGAGAGACCCAGTACTTC. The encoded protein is CASRLTSGGSSRETQYF. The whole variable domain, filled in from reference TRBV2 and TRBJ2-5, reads EPEVTQTPSHQVTQMGQEVILRCVPISNHLYFYWYRQILGQKVEFLVSFYNNEISEKSEIFDDQFSVERPDGSNFTLKIRSTKLEDSAMYFCASRLTSGGSSRETQYFGPGTRLLVL.

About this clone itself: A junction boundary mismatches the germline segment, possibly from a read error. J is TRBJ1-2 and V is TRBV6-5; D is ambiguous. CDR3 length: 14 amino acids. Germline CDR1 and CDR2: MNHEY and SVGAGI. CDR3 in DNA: TGTGCCAGCAGCTACTCGCCGGGTGGAGATGGCTACACCTTC. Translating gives CASSYSPGGDGYTF.

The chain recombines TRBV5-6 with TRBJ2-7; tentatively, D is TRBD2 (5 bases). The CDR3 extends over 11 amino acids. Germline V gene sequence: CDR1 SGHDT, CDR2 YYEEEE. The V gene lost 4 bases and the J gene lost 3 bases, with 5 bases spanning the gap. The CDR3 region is CASSDYYEQYF. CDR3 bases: TGTGCCAGCAGCGACTACTACGAGCAGTACTTC. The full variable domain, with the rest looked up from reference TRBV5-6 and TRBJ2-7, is DAGVTQSPTHLIKTRGQQVTLRCSPKSGHDTVSWYQQALGQGPQFIFQYYEEEERQRGNFPDRFSGHQFPNYSSELNVNALLLGDSALYLCASSDYYEQYFGPGTRLTVT.

CDR3 in amino acids: CASSYDSGTGGYEQYF. The CDR3 DNA is TGTGCCAGCAGTTATGACTCCGGGACAGGGGGTTACGAGCAGTACTTC. The chain links TRBV6-5 to TRBJ2-7; 11 nucleotides match TRBD1. Losses at the gene ends were 3 bases for V and 4 bases for J; bases not matched to a gene: 8. Per the germline V gene, CDR1 is MNHEY and CDR2 is SVGAGI. This CDR3 has 16 amino acids.

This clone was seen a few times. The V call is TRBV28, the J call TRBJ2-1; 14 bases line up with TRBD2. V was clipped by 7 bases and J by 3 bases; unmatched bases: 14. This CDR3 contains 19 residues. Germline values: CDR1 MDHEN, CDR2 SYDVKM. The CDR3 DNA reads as TGTGCCAGCACTAGGTGGGGACTAGCGGGAGTAAAGCGCTACAATGAGCAGTTCTTC. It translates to CASTRWGLAGVKRYNEQFF.

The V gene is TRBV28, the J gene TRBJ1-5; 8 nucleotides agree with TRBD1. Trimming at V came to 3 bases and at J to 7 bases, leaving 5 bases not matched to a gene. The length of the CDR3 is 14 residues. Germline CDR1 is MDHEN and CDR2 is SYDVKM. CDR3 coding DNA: TGTGCCAGCAGTTTGTGGACAGGGAGCCAGCCCCAGCATTTT. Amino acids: CASSLWTGSQPQHF.

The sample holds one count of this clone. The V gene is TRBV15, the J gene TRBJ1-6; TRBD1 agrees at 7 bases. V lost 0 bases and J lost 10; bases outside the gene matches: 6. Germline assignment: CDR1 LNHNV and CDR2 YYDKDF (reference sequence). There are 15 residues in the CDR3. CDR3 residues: CATSRESRGRSPLHF. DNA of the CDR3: TGTGCCACCAGCAGAGAATCCAGGGGGAGATCACCCCTCCACTTT.

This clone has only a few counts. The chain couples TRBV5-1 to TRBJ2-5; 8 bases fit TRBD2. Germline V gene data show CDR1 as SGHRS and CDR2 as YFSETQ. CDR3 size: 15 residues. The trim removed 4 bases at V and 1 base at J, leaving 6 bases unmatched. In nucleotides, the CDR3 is TGCGCCAGCAGCGGGTTAGCGGGGACCCAAGAGACCCAGTACTTC. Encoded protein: CASSGLAGTQETQYF. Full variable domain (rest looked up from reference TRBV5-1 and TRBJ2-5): KAGVTQTPRYLIKTRGQQVTLSCSPISGHRSVSWYQQTPGQGLQFLFEYFSETQRNKGNFPGRFSGRQFSNSRSEMNVSTLELGDSALYLCASSGLAGTQETQYFGPGTRLLVL.

The CDR3 region is CASTRSLNNEQFF. Here the CDR3 DNA reads TGTGCCAGCACACGGTCGTTAAACAATGAGCAGTTCTTC. The chain combines TRBV11-2 with TRBJ2-1; no firm D call. The CDR3 loop spans 13 amino acids. V was trimmed by 7 bases and J by 5 bases, leaving 12 bases between them. Looked up from germline, CDR1 is SGHAT and CDR2 is FQNNGV.

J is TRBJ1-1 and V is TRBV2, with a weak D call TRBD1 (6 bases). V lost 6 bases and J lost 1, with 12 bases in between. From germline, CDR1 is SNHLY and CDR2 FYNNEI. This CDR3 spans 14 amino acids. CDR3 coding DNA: TGTGCCAGCAGACAGACAGGAACGAACACTGAAGCTTTCTTT. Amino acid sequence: CASRQTGTNTEAFF.

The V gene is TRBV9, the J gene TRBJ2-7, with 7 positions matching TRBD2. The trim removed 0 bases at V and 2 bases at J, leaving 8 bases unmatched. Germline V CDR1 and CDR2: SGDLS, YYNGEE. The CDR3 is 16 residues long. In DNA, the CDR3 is TGTGCCAGCAGCGTAGGCCCTAGCGGAGGGGCCTACGAGCAGTACTTC. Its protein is CASSVGPSGGAYEQYF.

The CDR3 loop is CASSPSPRASDEAFF. CDR3 in DNA: TGTGCCAGCAGTCCTAGTCCCAGGGCGTCGGATGAAGCTTTCTTT. The chain joins TRBV11-3 to TRBJ1-1, with D possibly being TRBD1 (5 bases). Trimming removed 6 bases from V and 7 bases from J, with 21 bases in between. CDR3 length: 15 residues. Per the germline V gene, CDR1 is SGHNT and CDR2 is YENEEA.

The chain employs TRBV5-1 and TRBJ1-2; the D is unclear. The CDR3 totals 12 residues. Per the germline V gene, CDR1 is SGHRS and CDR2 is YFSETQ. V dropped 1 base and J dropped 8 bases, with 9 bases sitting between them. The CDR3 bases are TGCGCCAGCAGCTTGCCGGCGGGCGGCTACACCTTC. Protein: CASSLPAGGYTF. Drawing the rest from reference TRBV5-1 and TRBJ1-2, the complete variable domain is KAGVTQTPRYLIKTRGQQVTLSCSPISGHRSVSWYQQTPGQGLQFLFEYFSETQRNKGNFPGRFSGRQFSNSRSEMNVSTLELGDSALYLCASSLPAGGYTFGSGTRLTVV.